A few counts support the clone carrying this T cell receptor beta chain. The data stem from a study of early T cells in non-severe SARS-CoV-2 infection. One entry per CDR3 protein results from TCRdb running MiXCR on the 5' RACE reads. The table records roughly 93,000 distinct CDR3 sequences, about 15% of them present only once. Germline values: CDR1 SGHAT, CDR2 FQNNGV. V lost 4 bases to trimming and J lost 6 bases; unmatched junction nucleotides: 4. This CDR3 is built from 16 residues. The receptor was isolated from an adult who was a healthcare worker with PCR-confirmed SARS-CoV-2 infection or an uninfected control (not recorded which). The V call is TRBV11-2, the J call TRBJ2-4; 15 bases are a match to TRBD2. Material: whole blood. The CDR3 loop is CASSSGLAGGLNIQYF. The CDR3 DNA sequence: TGTGCCAGCAGCTCGGGACTAGCGGGGGGACTAAACATTCAGTACTTC.